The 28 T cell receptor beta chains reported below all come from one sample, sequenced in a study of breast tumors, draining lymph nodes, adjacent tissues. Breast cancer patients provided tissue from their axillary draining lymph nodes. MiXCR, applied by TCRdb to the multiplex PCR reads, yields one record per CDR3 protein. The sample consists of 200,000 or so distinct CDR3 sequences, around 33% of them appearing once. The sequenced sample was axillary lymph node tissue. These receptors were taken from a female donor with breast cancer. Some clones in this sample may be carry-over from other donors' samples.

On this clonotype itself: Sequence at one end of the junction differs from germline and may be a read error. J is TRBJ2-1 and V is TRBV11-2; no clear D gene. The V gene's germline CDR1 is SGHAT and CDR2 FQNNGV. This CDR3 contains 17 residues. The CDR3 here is CANSLDAETFSGNEQFF. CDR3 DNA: TGTGCCAACAGCTTAGATGCCGAGACTTTTTCAGGCAATGAGCAGTTCTTC.

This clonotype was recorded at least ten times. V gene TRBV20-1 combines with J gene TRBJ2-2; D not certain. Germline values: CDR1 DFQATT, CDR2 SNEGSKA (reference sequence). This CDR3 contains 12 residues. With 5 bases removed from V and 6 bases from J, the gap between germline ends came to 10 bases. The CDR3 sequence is CSAPRASGELFF. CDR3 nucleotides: TGCAGTGCTCCTAGGGCGTCCGGGGAGCTGTTTTTT.

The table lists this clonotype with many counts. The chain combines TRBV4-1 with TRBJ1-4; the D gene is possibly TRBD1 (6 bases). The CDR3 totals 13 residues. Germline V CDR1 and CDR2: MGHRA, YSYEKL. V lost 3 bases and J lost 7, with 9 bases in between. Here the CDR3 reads CASSQGGGEKLFF. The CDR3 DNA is TGCGCCAGCAGCCAGGGAGGGGGTGAAAAACTGTTTTTT.

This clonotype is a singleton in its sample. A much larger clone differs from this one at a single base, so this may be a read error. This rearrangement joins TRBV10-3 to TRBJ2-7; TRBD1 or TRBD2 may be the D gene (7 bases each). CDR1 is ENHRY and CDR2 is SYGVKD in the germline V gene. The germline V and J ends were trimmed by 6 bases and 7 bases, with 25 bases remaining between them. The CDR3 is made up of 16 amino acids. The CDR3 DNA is TGTGCCATCAGGGGGTCGCAGGGGGGGCGTTTTAATGAGCAGTACTTC. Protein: CAIRGSQGGRFNEQYF.

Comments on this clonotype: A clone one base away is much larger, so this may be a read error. CDR3 sequence reads: CAGSPGLSGNNEQFF. In DNA, the CDR3 is TGTGCCGGCAGTCCGGGACTTAGTGGGAACAATGAGCAGTTCTTC. The chain has TRBV2 and TRBJ2-1; TRBD2 is a possible D gene (6 bases). Germline V gene lookup returns CDR1 SNHLY and CDR2 FYNNEI. The CDR3 length is 15 residues.

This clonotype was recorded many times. In DNA form, the CDR3 reads TGTGCCAGCAGTTTTAGGGGGGCCGGGGAGACCCAGTACTTC. The encoded protein is CASSFRGAGETQYF. The chain links TRBV11-2 to TRBJ2-5; D tentatively reads TRBD1 or TRBD2 (6 bases each). The CDR3 totals 14 residues. V dropped 6 bases and J dropped 5 bases, with 16 bases sitting between them. The germline V gene encodes CDR1 SGHAT and CDR2 FQNNGV.

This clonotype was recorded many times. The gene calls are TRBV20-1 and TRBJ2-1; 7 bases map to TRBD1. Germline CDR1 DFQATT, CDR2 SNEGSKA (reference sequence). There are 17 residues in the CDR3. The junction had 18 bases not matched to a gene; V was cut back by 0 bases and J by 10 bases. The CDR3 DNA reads TGCAGTGCTAGAGATCTGCGCCGAACCAGACAGGGAATGGAGCAGTTCTTC. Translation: CSARDLRRTRQGMEQFF.

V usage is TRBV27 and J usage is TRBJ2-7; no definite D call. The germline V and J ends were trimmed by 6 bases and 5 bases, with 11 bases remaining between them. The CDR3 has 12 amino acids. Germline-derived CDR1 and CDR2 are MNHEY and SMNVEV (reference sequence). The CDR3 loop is CASRGYVNEQYF. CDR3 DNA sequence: TGTGCCAGCAGAGGGTATGTAAACGAGCAGTACTTC.

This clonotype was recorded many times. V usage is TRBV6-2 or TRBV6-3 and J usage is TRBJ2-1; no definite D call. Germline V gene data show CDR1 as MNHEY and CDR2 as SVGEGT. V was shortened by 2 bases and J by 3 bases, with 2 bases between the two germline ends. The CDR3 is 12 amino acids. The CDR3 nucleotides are TGTGCCAGCAGTTACAGCTACAATGAGCAGTTCTTC. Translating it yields CASSYSYNEQFF.

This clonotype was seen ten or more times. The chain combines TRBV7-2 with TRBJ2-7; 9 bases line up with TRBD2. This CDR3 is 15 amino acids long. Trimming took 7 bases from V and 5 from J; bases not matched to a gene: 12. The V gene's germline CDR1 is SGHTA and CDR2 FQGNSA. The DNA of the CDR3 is TGTGCCAGCAACCGAGCGGGAGGCTTGCTACACGAGCAGTACTTC. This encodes CASNRAGGLLHEQYF. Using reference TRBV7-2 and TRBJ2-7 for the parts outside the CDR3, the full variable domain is GAGVSQSPSNKVTEKGKDVELRCDPISGHTALYWYRQSLGQGLEFLIYFQGNSAPDKSGLPSDRFSAERTGGSVSTLTIQRTQQEDSAVYLCASNRAGGLLHEQYFGPGTRLTVT.

Written as DNA, the CDR3 is TGTGCCAGTAGTTTACTCGACAGGGGTCCTCGCCGGGGACAAGAGACCCAGTACTTC. This translates into CASSLLDRGPRRGQETQYF. J is TRBJ2-5 and V is TRBV19; the match to TRBD1 covers 8 bases. Germline CDR1 and CDR2: LNHDA and SQIVND (reference sequence). There are 19 residues in the CDR3. V trimming: 5 bases; J trimming: 2 bases; junction bases outside the gene matches: 19.

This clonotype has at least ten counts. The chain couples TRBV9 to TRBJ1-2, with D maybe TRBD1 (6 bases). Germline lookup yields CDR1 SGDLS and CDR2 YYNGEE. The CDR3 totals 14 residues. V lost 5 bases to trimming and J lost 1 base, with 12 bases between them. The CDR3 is CASSRDTLNYGYTF. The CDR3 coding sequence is TGTGCCAGCAGTCGGGACACCCTTAACTATGGCTACACCTTC.

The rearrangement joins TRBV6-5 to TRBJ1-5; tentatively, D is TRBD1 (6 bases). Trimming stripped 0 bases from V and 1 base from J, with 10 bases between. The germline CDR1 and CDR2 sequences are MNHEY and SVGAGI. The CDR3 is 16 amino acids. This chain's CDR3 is CASSYSPQGSNQPQHF. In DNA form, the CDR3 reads TGTGCCAGCAGTTACTCGCCTCAGGGGAGCAATCAGCCCCAGCATTTT.

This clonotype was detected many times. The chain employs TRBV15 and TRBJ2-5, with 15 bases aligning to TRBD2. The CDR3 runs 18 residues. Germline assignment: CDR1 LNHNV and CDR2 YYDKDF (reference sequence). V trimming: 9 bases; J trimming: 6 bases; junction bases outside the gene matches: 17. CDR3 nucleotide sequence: TGTGCCACAGAGCTGCCGACAGGACTAGCGGGAGGGGGAAAGACCCAGTACTTC. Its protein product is CATELPTGLAGGGKTQYF. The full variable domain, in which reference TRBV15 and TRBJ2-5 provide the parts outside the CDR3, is DAMVIQNPRYQVTQFGKPVTLSCSQTLNHNVMYWYQQKSSQAPKLLFHYYDKDFNNEADTPDNFQSRRPNTSFCFLDIRSPGLGDTAMYLCATELPTGLAGGGKTQYFGPGTRLLVL.

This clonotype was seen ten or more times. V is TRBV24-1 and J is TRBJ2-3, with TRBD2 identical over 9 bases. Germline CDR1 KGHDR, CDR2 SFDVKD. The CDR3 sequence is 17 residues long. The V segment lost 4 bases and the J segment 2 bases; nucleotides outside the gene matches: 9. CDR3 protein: CATSDTSASGITDTQYF. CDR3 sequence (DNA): TGTGCCACCAGTGACACCTCGGCTAGCGGGATCACAGATACGCAGTATTTT.

In DNA form, the CDR3 reads TGTGCCAGCAGTTTCCAGGGGTTGCGTGAAAAACTGTTTTTT. Translated, it gives CASSFQGLREKLFF. This chain connects TRBV12-3 or TRBV12-4 to TRBJ1-4, with D perhaps matching TRBD1 (6 bases). The ends were cut back, 3 bases at V and 7 bases at J, with 12 bases in the middle. This CDR3 contains 14 residues.

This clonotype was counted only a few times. CDR3 sequence reads: CASSPQPMNTEAFF. In nucleotides, the CDR3 is TGTGCCAGCTCTCCCCAGCCCATGAACACTGAAGCTTTCTTT. The rearrangement uses TRBV2 and TRBJ1-1; D not certain. The CDR3 consists of 14 residues. Germline values: CDR1 SNHLY, CDR2 FYNNEI. V dropped 8 bases and J dropped 0 bases, with 13 bases sitting between them. The full variable domain, in which reference TRBV2 and TRBJ1-1 provide the parts outside the CDR3, is EPEVTQTPSHQVTQMGQEVILRCVPISNHLYFYWYRQILGQKVEFLVSFYNNEISEKSEIFDDQFSVERPDGSNFTLKIRSTKLEDSAMYFCASSPQPMNTEAFFGQGTRLTVV.

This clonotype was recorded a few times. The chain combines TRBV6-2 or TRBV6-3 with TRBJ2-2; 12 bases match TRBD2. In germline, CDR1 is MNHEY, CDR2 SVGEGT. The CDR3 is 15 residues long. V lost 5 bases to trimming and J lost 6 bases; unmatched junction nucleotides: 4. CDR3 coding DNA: TGTGCCAGCAGTCTACGACTAGCGGGGGCCGGGGAGCTGTTTTTT. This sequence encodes CASSLRLAGAGELFF.

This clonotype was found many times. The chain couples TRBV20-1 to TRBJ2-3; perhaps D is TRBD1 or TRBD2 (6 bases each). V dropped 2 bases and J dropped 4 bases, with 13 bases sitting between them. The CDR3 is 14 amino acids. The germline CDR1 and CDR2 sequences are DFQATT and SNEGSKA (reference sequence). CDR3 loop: CSARPGGGSDTQYF. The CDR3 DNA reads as TGCAGTGCTAGACCCGGAGGGGGGTCAGATACGCAGTATTTT.

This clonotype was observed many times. The CDR3 loop reads CASSLRTAGFYEQYF. The CDR3 DNA is TGTGCCAGCAGCCTTAGGACTGCCGGATTCTACGAGCAGTACTTC. This rearrangement joins TRBV11-2 to TRBJ2-7, with D possibly matching TRBD2 (5 bases). CDR1 is SGHAT, CDR2 FQNNGV, per germline. Trimming shortened V by 5 bases and J by 3 bases, and 17 bases separated the two germline ends. This CDR3 is 15 amino acids long.

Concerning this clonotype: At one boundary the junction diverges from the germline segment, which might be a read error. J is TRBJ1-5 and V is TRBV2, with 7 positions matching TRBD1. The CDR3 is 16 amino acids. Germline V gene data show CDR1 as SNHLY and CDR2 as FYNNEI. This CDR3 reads CAGSEGGQRVLQPQHF. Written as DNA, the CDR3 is TGCGCCGGCAGTGAAGGGGGACAGCGGGTCTTGCAGCCCCAGCATTTT. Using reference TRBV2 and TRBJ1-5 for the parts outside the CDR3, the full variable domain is EPEVTQTPSHQVTQMGQEVILRCVPISNHLYFYWYRQILGQKVEFLVSFYNNEISEKSEIFDDQFSVERPDGSNFTLKIRSTKLEDSAMYFCAGSEGGQRVLQPQHFGDGTRLSIL.

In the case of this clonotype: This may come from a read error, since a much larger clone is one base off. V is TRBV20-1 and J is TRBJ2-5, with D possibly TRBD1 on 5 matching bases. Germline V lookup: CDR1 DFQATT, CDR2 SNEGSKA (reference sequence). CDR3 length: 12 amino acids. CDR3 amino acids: CSARIGAETPYF. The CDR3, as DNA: TGCAGTGCTAGGATTGGGGCAGAGACCCCGTACTTC.

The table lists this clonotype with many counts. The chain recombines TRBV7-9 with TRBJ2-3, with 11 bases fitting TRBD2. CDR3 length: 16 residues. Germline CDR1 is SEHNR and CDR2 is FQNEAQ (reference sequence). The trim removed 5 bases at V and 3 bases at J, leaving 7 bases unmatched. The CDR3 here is CASSPRASGRTDTQYF. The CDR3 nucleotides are TGTGCCAGCAGCCCCCGGGCTAGCGGGAGGACAGATACGCAGTATTTT.

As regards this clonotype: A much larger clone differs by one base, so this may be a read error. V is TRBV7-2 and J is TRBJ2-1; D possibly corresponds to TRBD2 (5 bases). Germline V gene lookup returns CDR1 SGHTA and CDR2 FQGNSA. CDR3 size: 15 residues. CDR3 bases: TGTGCCAGCAGAGCCCGGATGCAGTCGGGAAATGAGCAGCTCTTC. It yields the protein CASRARMQSGNEQLF.

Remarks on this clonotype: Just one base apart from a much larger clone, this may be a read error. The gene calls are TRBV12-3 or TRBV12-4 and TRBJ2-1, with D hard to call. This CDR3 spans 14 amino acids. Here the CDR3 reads CASILSLSYNERFF. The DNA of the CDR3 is TGTGCCAGCATTCTAAGTCTCTCCTACAATGAGCGGTTCTTC.

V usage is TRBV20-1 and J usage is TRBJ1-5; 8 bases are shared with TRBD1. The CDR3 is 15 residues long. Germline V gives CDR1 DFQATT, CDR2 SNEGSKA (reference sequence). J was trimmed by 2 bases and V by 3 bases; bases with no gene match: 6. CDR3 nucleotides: TGCAGTGCTAGCCAGGGGGCATCGTGCAATCAGCCCCAGCATTTT. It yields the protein CSASQGASCNQPQHF.

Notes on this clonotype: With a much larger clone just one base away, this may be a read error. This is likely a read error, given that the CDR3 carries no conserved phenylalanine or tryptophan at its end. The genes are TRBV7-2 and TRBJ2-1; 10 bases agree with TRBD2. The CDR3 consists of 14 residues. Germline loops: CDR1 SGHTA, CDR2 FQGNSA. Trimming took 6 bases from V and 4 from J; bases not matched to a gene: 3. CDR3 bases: TGTGCCAGCAGGTCTAGCGGGAGTTACAATGAGCAGTTCCTC. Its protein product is CASRSSGSYNEQFL.

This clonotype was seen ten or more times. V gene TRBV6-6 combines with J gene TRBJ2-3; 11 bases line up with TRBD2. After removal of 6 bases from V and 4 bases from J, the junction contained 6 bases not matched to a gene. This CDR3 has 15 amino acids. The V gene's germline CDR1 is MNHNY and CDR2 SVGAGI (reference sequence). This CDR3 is CASRDSGGAADTQYF. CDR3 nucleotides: TGTGCCAGCAGGGATAGCGGGGGGGCCGCAGATACGCAGTATTTT.